Below, 27 T cell receptor beta chains from the same sample are listed, as sequenced in a study of shared clonotypes between healthy human individuals. CD8 cells classed as naive were CD45RO-negative and positively selected for CCR7, excluding terminally differentiated effector memory CD45RA+ cells. The table came from immunoSEQ multiplex PCR; TCRdb's copy has only in-frame clones and leaves some out. The sample includes some 2.1 million clones, about 95% of them seen just once. What was sequenced was naive CD8+ T cells sorted from blood. The receptors were gathered from a man younger than 35 in good health.

V usage is TRBV10-3 and J usage is TRBJ2-1, with a possible D match to TRBD2 (6 bases). The CDR3 length is 17 residues. CDR1 is ENHRY, CDR2 SYGVKD, per germline. Trimming pared 0 bases from V and 4 bases from J, leaving 16 bases between. Written as DNA, the CDR3 is TGTGCCATCAGTGAGTCTGTGGAGACTAGGGGTTACAATGAGCAGTTCTTC. This sequence encodes CAISESVETRGYNEQFF.

The CDR3 here is CASSEEGNQPQHF. DNA for the CDR3: TGTGCCAGCAGTGAAGAGGGAAATCAGCCCCAGCATTTT. J is TRBJ1-5 and V is TRBV2; D remains unclear. Between the trimmed V and J ends, which lost 1 base and 4 bases, there was a span of 5 bases. CDR1 and CDR2 (germline): SNHLY, FYNNEI. The CDR3 is 13 amino acids.

The V and J genes are TRBV28 and TRBJ1-1; the match to TRBD1 covers 8 bases. CDR3 length equals 15 residues. CDR1 MDHEN and CDR2 SYDVKM come from the germline V gene. After removal of 5 bases from V and 5 bases from J, the junction contained 10 bases not matched to a gene. The CDR3 bases are TGTGCCAGCAGTCGGGGACAGGCCGGAGGGACTGAAGCTTTCTTT. This codes for CASSRGQAGGTEAFF.

The chain links TRBV9 to TRBJ2-3; D possibly corresponds to TRBD2 (5 bases). The CDR3 runs to 16 residues. Trimming took 0 bases from V and 4 from J, leaving 15 bases between them. CDR1 SGDLS and CDR2 YYNGEE come from the germline V gene. The CDR3 reads CASSVAGISSPDTQYF. As DNA, the CDR3 is TGTGCCAGCAGCGTAGCCGGGATCAGCAGCCCAGATACGCAGTATTTT.

This sequence joins TRBV5-1 and TRBJ1-1; 8 bases are shared with TRBD1. After removal of 6 bases from V and 3 bases from J, the junction contained 4 bases not matched to a gene. CDR3 length: 13 amino acids. From germline, CDR1 is SGHRS and CDR2 YFSETQ. CDR3 protein: CASTATGDTEAFF. CDR3 in DNA: TGCGCCAGCACCGCGACAGGGGACACTGAAGCTTTCTTT.

The chain uses TRBV6-4 and TRBJ2-1; D possibly corresponds to TRBD2 (5 bases). Germline V gives CDR1 MRHNA, CDR2 SNTAGT. The CDR3 sequence is 15 residues long. With 3 bases removed from V and 7 bases from J, the gap between germline ends came to 16 bases. The CDR3 sequence: CASSEIPGFGNEQFF. The CDR3 DNA follows: TGTGCCAGCAGTGAAATACCGGGGTTTGGGAATGAGCAGTTCTTC.

V gene TRBV6-5 combines with J gene TRBJ1-4; D is ambiguous. Per the germline V gene, CDR1 is MNHEY and CDR2 is SVGAGI. Trimming pared 0 bases from V and 8 bases from J, leaving 10 bases between. The length of the CDR3 is 14 residues. For the CDR3, the DNA is TGTGCCAGCAGTTACTCGGTGGGAGGCGAAAAACTGTTTTTT. Encoded protein: CASSYSVGGEKLFF.

The chain has TRBV27 and TRBJ1-2; D remains unclear. CDR3 length: 15 amino acids. Germline V gene lookup returns CDR1 MNHEY and CDR2 SMNVEV (reference sequence). V was clipped by 5 bases and J by 2 bases, with 15 bases between them. Written as DNA, the CDR3 is TGTGCCAGCAGTCCCCTGCGGGGTGTAAACTATGGCTACACCTTC. This codes for CASSPLRGVNYGYTF.

V and J are TRBV4-1 and TRBJ1-1; tentative D call: TRBD1 (5 bases). Trimming took off 0 bases at V and 11 bases at J, with 16 bases between the two ends. Germline V CDR1 and CDR2: MGHRA, YSYEKL. CDR3 size: 14 residues. CDR3 nucleotides: TGCGCCAGCAGCCAAGAGGTTGGGGCGACGGGGGCTTTCTTT. Encoded protein: CASSQEVGATGAFF.

V is TRBV25-1 and J is TRBJ2-7; D ambiguous. Looked up from germline, CDR1 is MGHDK and CDR2 is SYGVNS. The CDR3 consists of 12 residues. V was cut by 4 bases and J by 4 bases, with 8 bases left in between. The CDR3, as DNA: TGTGCCAGCAGTGCCGCAGTTTACGAGCAGTACTTC. Its translation: CASSAAVYEQYF.

V gene TRBV13 combines with J gene TRBJ1-1; 8 bases match TRBD1. This CDR3 is built from 15 residues. Per germline, CDR1 PRHDT and CDR2 FYEKMQ (reference sequence). V lost 5 bases and J lost 0; bases outside the gene matches: 5. The DNA of the CDR3 is TGTGCCAGCAGCCACGGGACAGGAATGAACACTGAAGCTTTCTTT. Protein sequence: CASSHGTGMNTEAFF. Based on the CDR3 plus reference TRBV13 and TRBJ1-1, the full variable domain is AAGVIQSPRHLIKEKRETATLKCYPIPRHDTVYWYQQGPGQDPQFLISFYEKMQSDKGSIPDRFSAQQFSDYHSELNMSSLELGDSALYFCASSHGTGMNTEAFFGQGTRLTVV.

The chain recombines TRBV6-5 with TRBJ2-7; TRBD2 might be the D (7 bases). Between the trimmed V and J ends, which lost 6 bases and 6 bases, there was a span of 12 bases. Germline loops: CDR1 MNHEY, CDR2 SVGAGI. This CDR3 is built from 12 residues. CDR3 region: CASRDGGLEQYF. The CDR3 DNA follows: TGTGCCAGCAGAGACGGGGGGCTCGAGCAGTACTTC.

Concerning this clone: An end of the junction does not agree with germline; a read error may underlie this. The CDR3: CASSLRTSGNTDTQYF. The CDR3 DNA sequence: TGTGCTAGCAGCTTGCGGACTAGCGGGAACACAGATACGCAGTATTTT. The rearrangement links TRBV7-7 to TRBJ2-3; 12 nucleotides match TRBD2. The length of the CDR3 is 16 residues. The germline gives CDR1 SSHAT, CDR2 FNYEAQ (reference sequence).

V and J are TRBV19 and TRBJ1-6, with D uncertain. This CDR3 has 13 amino acids. V was clipped by 5 bases and J by 8 bases, with 10 bases between them. CDR1 and CDR2 from the germline V gene are LNHDA and SQIVND (reference sequence). CDR3 sequence: CASSLGWDSPLHF. CDR3 DNA sequence: TGTGCCAGTAGTCTTGGTTGGGATTCACCCCTCCACTTT.

Comment on this clone: Within the sample, other DNA sequences also encode this same CDR3. This sequence joins TRBV5-1 and TRBJ2-5; TRBD2 matches 8 bases. The CDR3 has 14 amino acids. The junction had 3 bases not matched to a gene; V was cut back by 0 bases and J by 5 bases. The germline V gene has CDR1 SGHRS and CDR2 YFSETQ. CDR3 in amino acids: CASSLAGGLETQYF. CDR3 coding DNA: TGCGCCAGCAGCTTGGCGGGGGGGCTTGAGACCCAGTACTTC.

V is TRBV21-1 and J is TRBJ2-2; the listed D gene, TRBD1, was not tested against the DNA. TRBV21-1 is an annotated pseudogene. The CDR3 is 16 amino acids. The CDR3 region has the DNA TGTGCCAGCAGCAAAGACCGGGACAGGAACACCGGGGAGCTGTTTTTT. This encodes CASSKDRDRNTGELFF.

The chain is built from TRBV9 and TRBJ1-2; unclear D gene. V lost 1 base and J 4 bases, leaving 8 bases between the germline ends. Per germline, CDR1 SGDLS and CDR2 YYNGEE. The CDR3 loop spans 13 amino acids. For the CDR3, the DNA is TGTGCCAGCAGCGTACGGTCAGGCTATGGCTACACCTTC. Translating it yields CASSVRSGYGYTF.

The J gene is TRBJ2-1, the V gene TRBV30; 7 nucleotides line up with TRBD2. From germline, CDR1 is GTSNPN and CDR2 SVGIG (reference sequence). Germline trimming cut 2 bases from V and 0 bases from J; bases unmatched to any gene: 4. This CDR3 comprises 15 residues. The CDR3 DNA follows: TGTGCCTGGAGTAGCGGGGCTAGCTCCTACAATGAGCAGTTCTTC. Its protein is CAWSSGASSYNEQFF.

The V call is TRBV27, the J call TRBJ1-5; the D gene is possibly TRBD1 (6 bases). The CDR3 contains 14 residues. V was trimmed by 5 bases and J by 4 bases, leaving 12 bases between them. Germline CDR1 is MNHEY and CDR2 is SMNVEV (reference sequence). CDR3 amino acids: CASSITGLNQPQHF. The CDR3 DNA follows: TGTGCCAGCAGTATTACAGGGTTAAATCAGCCCCAGCATTTT.

The chain uses TRBV6-5 and TRBJ1-6, with 9 bases identical to TRBD1. V lost 8 bases and J lost 8; bases outside the gene matches: 10. This CDR3 region has 15 residues. CDR1 MNHEY and CDR2 SVGAGI come from the germline V gene. This chain's CDR3 is CASGQDRGLDSPLHF. CDR3 in DNA: TGTGCCAGCGGGCAGGACAGGGGCTTGGATTCACCCCTCCACTTT.

This clone was recorded a few times. Other DNA sequences in the sample encode the same CDR3. This rearrangement joins TRBV4-3 to TRBJ1-5; no clear D gene. With 0 bases removed from V and 0 bases from J, the gap between germline ends came to 6 bases. This CDR3 comprises 15 residues. CDR1 is LGHNA and CDR2 is YSLEER in the germline V gene. The CDR3 nucleotides are TGCGCCAGCAGCCAAGATAGGAGTAGCAATCAGCCCCAGCATTTT. Amino acid sequence: CASSQDRSSNQPQHF.

About this clone: Other nucleotide sequences in the sample specify the same CDR3. This chain joins TRBV27 and TRBJ2-6; D may match TRBD1 or TRBD2 (5 bases each). The CDR3 runs 15 residues. The V end was cut by 3 bases, the J end by 1 base, with 7 bases between. The V gene's germline CDR1 is MNHEY and CDR2 SMNVEV (reference sequence). CDR3 bases: TGTGCCAGCAGTTTTGGGGGTTCTGGGGCCAACGTCCTGACTTTC. Translation: CASSFGGSGANVLTF.

The J gene is TRBJ2-1, the V gene TRBV4-3, with D perhaps TRBD1 or TRBD2 (5 bases each). Germline V CDR1 and CDR2: LGHNA, YSLEER. Between the trimmed V and J ends, which lost 2 bases and 7 bases, there was a span of 15 bases. This CDR3 comprises 15 residues. In DNA, the CDR3 is TGCGCCAGCAGCCAACCCGGGGACGTTCGGAATGAGCAGTTCTTC. Protein product: CASSQPGDVRNEQFF.

The chain combines TRBV7-2 with TRBJ1-1; D remains ambiguous. The V gene's germline CDR1 is SGHTA and CDR2 FQGNSA. With 0 bases removed from V and 4 bases from J, the gap between germline ends came to 18 bases. This CDR3 has 17 residues. CDR3 nucleotides: TGTGCCAGCAGCTTAGCCCGGACTCCAACCTTGGTCACTGAAGCTTTCTTT. This codes for CASSLARTPTLVTEAFF.

The V and J genes are TRBV7-9 and TRBJ2-7; 7 nucleotides match TRBD1. Germline CDR1 SEHNR, CDR2 FQNEAQ (reference sequence). V trimming: 2 bases; J trimming: 3 bases; junction bases outside the gene matches: 10. CDR3 length equals 16 residues. The CDR3 protein is CASSLNEGQMIYEQYF. Written as DNA, the CDR3 is TGTGCCAGCAGCTTAAATGAGGGACAGATGATCTACGAGCAGTACTTC.

The rearrangement links TRBV6-1 to TRBJ2-7; a possible D gene is TRBD2 (7 bases). V lost 0 bases and J 3 bases, leaving 15 bases between the germline ends. Looked up from germline, CDR1 is MNHNS and CDR2 is SASEGT. The length of the CDR3 is 16 residues. CDR3 residues: CASSEAPGGRYYEQYF. The CDR3 DNA follows: TGTGCCAGCAGTGAAGCGCCGGGGGGCCGCTACTACGAGCAGTACTTC.

This chain connects TRBV6-5 to TRBJ2-1; no clear D gene. V lost 5 bases and J 4 bases, leaving 9 bases between the germline ends. The CDR3 contains 13 residues. Germline loops: CDR1 MNHEY, CDR2 SVGAGI. The CDR3 DNA is TGTGCCAGCAGTCCCGACCAGTACAATGAGCAGTTCTTC. Translation: CASSPDQYNEQFF.